These 7 T cell receptor beta chains were all obtained from the same sample, sequenced in a study of Graves' ophthalmopathy and Graves' hyperthyroidism (dated by TCRdb to 2017 to 2018). Instrument used: Illumina HiSeq 2000. For repertoire sequencing, the TCR beta CDR3 regions were amplified from RNA transcripts. The first round of RT-PCR was done with HTBI primers and the Qiagen OneStep RT-PCR kit, and was followed by a second round of multiplex PCR, then size selection and purification. TCRdb reran the public reads through fastp at Q25 and MiXCR, keeping productive beta chains. One record per CDR3 amino acid sequence lists the most common genes and DNA. Across this sample there are more than 550,000 distinct CDR3 sequences, with about 41% seen only once. The ten most abundant clones make up more than 2.5% of the sample. The material sequenced was peripheral blood. Receptor source: an adult man with Graves' ophthalmopathy.

This chain uses TRBV7-9 with TRBJ2-7; no firm D call. Looked up from germline, CDR1 is SEHNR and CDR2 is FQNEAQ (reference sequence). Trimming took 5 bases from V and 1 from J, leaving 15 bases between them. This CDR3 is built from 15 residues. The CDR3: CASSQEAVGSYEQYF. The CDR3 nucleotides read TGTGCCAGCAGCCAAGAGGCGGTCGGATCCTACGAGCAGTACTTC. The whole variable domain, remainder taken from reference TRBV7-9 and TRBJ2-7, is DTGVSQNPRHKITKRGQNVTFRCDPISEHNRLYWYRQTLGQGPEFLTYFQNEAQLEKSRLLSDRFSAERPKGSFSTLEIQRTEQGDSAMYLCASSQEAVGSYEQYFGPGTRLTVT.

Concerning this clonotype: One end of the junction varies from germline; a read error may be responsible. The genes are TRBV7-8 and TRBJ2-5; 9 bases align to TRBD1. The CDR3 has 17 amino acids. CDR1 SGHVS and CDR2 FQNEAQ come from the germline V gene. CDR3 loop: CASSQAEGTGSWETQYF. The CDR3 coding sequence is TGCGCCAGCAGCCAAGCTGAAGGGACAGGGAGTTGGGAGACCCAGTACTTC.

This clonotype was counted many times. The rearrangement links TRBV7-9 to TRBJ1-1, with 9 bases that match TRBD1. V was clipped by 5 bases and J by 0 bases; unmatched bases: 4. Germline V gives CDR1 SEHNR, CDR2 FQNEAQ (reference sequence). There are 15 residues in the CDR3. This CDR3 is CASSRDRGMNTEAFF. CDR3 bases: TGTGCCAGCAGCCGTGACAGGGGGATGAACACTGAAGCTTTCTTT.

V and J are TRBV5-5 and TRBJ2-7; 8 bases fit TRBD1. V dropped 1 base and J dropped 6; count of bases not matched to a gene: 9. Germline V gives CDR1 SGHKS, CDR2 YYEKEE (reference sequence). The CDR3 is 15 residues long. For the CDR3, the DNA is TGTGCCAGCAGCTTGTCGCTTGGACAGGGAAGCGAGCAGTACTTC. It codes for CASSLSLGQGSEQYF.

A note on this clonotype: This could be a read error, since a much larger clone is one nucleotide away. The conserved phenylalanine or tryptophan normally closing the CDR3 is absent here, so this likely arose from a read error. The chain employs TRBV20-1 and TRBJ2-5; D remains unclear. Between the trimmed V and J ends, which lost 3 bases and 5 bases, there was a span of 10 bases. Germline CDR1 DFQATT, CDR2 SNEGSKA (reference sequence). The CDR3 totals 12 residues. DNA for the CDR3: TGCAGTGCTAGCCACTTAGGGGAGACCCAGTACGTC. As protein: CSASHLGETQYV.

This chain links TRBV4-1 with TRBJ1-1; no clear D. Germline CDR1 MGHRA, CDR2 YSYEKL. Trimming removed 1 base at V and 3 bases at J, with 6 bases between. The CDR3 is made up of 13 amino acids. The CDR3 sequence is CASSQGGYTEAFF. In nucleotides, the CDR3 is TGCGCCAGCAGCCAAGGAGGGTACACTGAAGCTTTCTTT.

This chain uses TRBV4-2 with TRBJ2-7, with TRBD2 matching 8 bases. The V gene's germline CDR1 is LGHNA and CDR2 YNFKEQ. The CDR3 covers 16 residues. The V and J ends lost 0 bases and 2 bases, in that order; junction bases with no gene match: 6. CDR3: CASSQDRVAGTYEQYF. CDR3 sequence (DNA): TGTGCCAGCAGCCAAGATCGGGTAGCGGGGACCTACGAGCAGTACTTC.